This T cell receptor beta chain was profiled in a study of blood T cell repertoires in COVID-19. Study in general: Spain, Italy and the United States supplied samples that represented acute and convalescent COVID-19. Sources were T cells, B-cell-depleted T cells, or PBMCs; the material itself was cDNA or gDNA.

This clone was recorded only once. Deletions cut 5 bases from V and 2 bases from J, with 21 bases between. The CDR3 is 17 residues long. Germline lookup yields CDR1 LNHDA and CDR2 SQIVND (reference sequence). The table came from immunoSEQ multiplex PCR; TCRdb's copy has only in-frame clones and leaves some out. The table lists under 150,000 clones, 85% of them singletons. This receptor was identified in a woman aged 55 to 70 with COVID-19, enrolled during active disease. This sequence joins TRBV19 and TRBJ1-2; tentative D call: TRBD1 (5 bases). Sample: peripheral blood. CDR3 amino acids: CASSAPQGRSPNYGYTF. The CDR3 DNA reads TGTGCCAGTAGTGCGCCCCAGGGCCGGAGCCCAAACTATGGCTACACCTTC.